The sequence of this T cell receptor (beta chain) was determined in a study of blood T cell repertoires in COVID-19. As for the study in general: Either two negative PCRs, clearance, or symptom resolution qualified Cohort 3 donors as recovered.

Produced via immunoSEQ multiplex PCR; TCRdb's table is partial and in-frame only. Among under 200,000 clones, 65% to 80% were seen once, and the ten largest hold 19%. Participant age was roughly 18 to 95 years, and participants resided in fewer than 30 US areas. Cohorts were based on clinical histories the participants reported. The CDR3 is 18 residues long. V trimming: 4 bases; J trimming: 2 bases; junction bases outside the gene matches: 11. From germline, CDR1 is SGHAT and CDR2 FQNNGV. The clonotype originates from a woman between 70 and 85 years old in a cohort exposed to, infected with or recovered from COVID-19 (not recorded which). Sample: PBMCs or T cells enriched from blood (not recorded which). This chain joins TRBV11-2 and TRBJ2-1; 10 nucleotides agree with TRBD2. Here the CDR3 reads CASSSRGRSGRAYNEQFF. The CDR3 bases are TGTGCCAGCAGCTCCCGGGGTAGGAGCGGGAGGGCCTACAATGAGCAGTTCTTC.